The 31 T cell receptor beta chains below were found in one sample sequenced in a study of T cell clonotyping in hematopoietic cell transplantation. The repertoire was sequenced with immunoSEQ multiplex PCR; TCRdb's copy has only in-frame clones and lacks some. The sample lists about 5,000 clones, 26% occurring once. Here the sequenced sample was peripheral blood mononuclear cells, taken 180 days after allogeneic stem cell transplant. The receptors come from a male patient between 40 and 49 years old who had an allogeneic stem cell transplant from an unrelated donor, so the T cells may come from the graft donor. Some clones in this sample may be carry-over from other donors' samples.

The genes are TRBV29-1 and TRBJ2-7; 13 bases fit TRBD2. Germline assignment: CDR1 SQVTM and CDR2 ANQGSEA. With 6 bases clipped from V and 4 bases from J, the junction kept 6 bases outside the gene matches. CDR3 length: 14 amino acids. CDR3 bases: TGCAGCGTCCTGGGACTAGCGGGGAGGTACGAGCAGTACTTC. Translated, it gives CSVLGLAGRYEQYF.

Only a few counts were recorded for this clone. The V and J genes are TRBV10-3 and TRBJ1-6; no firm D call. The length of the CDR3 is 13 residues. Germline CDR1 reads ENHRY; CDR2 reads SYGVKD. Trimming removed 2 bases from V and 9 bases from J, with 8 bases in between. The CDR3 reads CAISEEVGSPLHF. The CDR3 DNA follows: TGTGCCATCAGTGAGGAGGTGGGTTCACCCCTCCACTTT.

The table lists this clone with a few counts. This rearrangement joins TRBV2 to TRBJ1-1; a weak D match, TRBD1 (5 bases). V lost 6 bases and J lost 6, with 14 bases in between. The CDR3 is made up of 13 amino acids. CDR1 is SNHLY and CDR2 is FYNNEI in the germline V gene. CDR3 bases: TGTGCCAGCAGCTTGACAGCCTACTCTGAAGCTTTCTTT. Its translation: CASSLTAYSEAFF.

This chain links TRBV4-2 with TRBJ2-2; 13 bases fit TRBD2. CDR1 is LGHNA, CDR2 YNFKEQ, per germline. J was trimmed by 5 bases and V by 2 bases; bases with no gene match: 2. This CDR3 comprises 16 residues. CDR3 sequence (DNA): TGTGCCAGCAGCCAACAACTAGCGGGAGGGACCGGGGAGCTGTTTTTT. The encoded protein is CASSQQLAGGTGELFF.

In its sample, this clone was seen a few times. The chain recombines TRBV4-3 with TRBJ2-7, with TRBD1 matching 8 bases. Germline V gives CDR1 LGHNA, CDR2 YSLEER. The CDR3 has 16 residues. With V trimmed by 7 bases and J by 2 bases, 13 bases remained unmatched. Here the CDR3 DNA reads TGCGCCAGCAAGCAATATTCCGGGACAGGTGCCTACGAGCAGTACTTC. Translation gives CASKQYSGTGAYEQYF.

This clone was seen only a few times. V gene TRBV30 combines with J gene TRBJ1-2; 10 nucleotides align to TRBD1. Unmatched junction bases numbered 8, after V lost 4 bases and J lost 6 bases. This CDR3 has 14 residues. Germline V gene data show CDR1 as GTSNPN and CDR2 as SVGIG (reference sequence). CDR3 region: CAWTTGTGVDGYTF. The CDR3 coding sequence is TGTGCCTGGACCACCGGGACAGGGGTTGATGGCTACACCTTC.

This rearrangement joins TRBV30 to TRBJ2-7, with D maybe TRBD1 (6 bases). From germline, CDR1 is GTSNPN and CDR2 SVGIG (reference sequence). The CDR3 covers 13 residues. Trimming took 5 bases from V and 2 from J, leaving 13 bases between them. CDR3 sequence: CAWARDTTYEQYF. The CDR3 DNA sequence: TGTGCCTGGGCCCGGGACACCACCTACGAGCAGTACTTC.

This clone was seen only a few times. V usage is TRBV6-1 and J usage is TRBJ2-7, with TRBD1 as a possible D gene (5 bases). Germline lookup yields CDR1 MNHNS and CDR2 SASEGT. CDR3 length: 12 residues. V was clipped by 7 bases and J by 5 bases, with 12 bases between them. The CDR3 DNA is TGTGCCAGCAATTACGCCAGGGACGAGCAGTACTTC. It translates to CASNYARDEQYF.

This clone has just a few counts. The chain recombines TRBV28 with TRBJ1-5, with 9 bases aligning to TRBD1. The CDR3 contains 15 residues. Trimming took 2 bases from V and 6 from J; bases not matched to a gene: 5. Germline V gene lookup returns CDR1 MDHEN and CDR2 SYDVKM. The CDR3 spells CASSLGQGKVQPQHF. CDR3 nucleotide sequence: TGTGCCAGCAGTTTAGGACAGGGGAAGGTTCAGCCCCAGCATTTT.

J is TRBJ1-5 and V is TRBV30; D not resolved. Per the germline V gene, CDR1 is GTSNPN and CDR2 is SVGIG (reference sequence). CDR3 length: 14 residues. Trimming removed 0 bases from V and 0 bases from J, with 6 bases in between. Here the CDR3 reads CAWSVLGSNQPQHF. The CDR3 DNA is TGTGCCTGGAGTGTACTAGGTAGCAATCAGCCCCAGCATTTT.

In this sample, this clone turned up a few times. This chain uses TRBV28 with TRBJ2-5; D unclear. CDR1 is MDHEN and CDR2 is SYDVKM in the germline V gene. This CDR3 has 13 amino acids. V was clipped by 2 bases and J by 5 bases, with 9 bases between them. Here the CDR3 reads CASSLGPRETQYF. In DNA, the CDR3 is TGTGCCAGCAGTTTAGGGCCACGGGAGACCCAGTACTTC. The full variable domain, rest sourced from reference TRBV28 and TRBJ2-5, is DVKVTQSSRYLVKRTGEKVFLECVQDMDHENMFWYRQDPGLGLRLIYFSYDVKMKEKGDIPEGYSVSREKKERFSLILESASTNQTSMYLCASSLGPRETQYFGPGTRLLVL.

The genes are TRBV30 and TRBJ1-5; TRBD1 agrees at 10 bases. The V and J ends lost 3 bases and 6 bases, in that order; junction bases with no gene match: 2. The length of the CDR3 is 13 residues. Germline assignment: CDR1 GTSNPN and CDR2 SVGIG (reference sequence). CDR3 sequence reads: CAWSRTGGQPQHF. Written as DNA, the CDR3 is TGTGCCTGGAGCAGGACAGGGGGTCAGCCCCAGCATTTT.

The CDR3 DNA reads TGTGCCAGCAGCTTAGTACCAACCCGGGACAGGGGTAACGGGGAGCTGTTTTTT. This sequence encodes CASSLVPTRDRGNGELFF. The rearrangement links TRBV7-2 to TRBJ2-2; the match to TRBD1 covers 10 bases. The J segment lost 7 bases and the V segment lost 1 base, leaving 12 bases of the junction unmatched. The germline CDR1 and CDR2 sequences are SGHTA and FQGNSA. This CDR3 is built from 18 residues.

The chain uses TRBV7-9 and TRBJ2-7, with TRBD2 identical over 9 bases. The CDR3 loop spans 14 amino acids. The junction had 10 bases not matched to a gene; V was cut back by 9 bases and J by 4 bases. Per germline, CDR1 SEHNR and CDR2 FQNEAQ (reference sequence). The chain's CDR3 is CASSNSGGPYEQYF. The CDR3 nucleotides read TGTGCCAGTTCAAATAGCGGGGGCCCGTACGAGCAGTACTTC.

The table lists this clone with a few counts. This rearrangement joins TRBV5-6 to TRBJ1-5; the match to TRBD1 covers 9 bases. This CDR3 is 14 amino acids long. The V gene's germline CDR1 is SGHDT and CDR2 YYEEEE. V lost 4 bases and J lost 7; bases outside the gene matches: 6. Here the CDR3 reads CASSPGQGGQPQHF. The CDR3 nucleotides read TGTGCCAGCAGCCCGGGACAGGGTGGCCAGCCCCAGCATTTT.

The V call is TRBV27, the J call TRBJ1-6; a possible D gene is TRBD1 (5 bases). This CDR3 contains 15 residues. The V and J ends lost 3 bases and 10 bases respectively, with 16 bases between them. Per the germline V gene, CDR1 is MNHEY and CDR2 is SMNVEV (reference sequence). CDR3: CASSFTSGRTSPLHF. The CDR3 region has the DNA TGTGCCAGCAGTTTCACTTCAGGGAGGACGTCACCCCTCCACTTT.

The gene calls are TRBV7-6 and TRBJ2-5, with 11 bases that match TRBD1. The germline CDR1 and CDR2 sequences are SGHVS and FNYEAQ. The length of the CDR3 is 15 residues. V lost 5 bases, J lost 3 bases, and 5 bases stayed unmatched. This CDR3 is CASSGRDRGKETQYF. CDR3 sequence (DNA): TGTGCCAGCAGCGGCCGGGACAGGGGGAAAGAGACCCAGTACTTC.

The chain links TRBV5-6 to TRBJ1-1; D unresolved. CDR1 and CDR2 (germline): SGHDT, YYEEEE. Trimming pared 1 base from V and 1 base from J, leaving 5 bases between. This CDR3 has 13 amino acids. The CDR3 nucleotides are TGTGCCAGCAGCTTGTCGGCGAACACTGAAGCTTTCTTT. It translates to CASSLSANTEAFF.

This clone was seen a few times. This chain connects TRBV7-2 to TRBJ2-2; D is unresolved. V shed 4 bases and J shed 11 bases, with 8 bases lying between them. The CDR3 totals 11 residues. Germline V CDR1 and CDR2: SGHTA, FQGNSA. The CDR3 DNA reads TGTGCCAGCAGCTCATCACTAGAGCTGTTTTTT. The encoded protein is CASSSSLELFF.

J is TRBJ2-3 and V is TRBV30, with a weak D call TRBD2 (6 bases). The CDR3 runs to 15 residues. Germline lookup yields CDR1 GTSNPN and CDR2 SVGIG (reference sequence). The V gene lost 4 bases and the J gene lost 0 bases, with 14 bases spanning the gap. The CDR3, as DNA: TGTGCCTGGACGGGAGAGATCACTAGCACAGATACGCAGTATTTT. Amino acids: CAWTGEITSTDTQYF. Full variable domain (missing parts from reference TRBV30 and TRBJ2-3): SQTIHQWPATLVQPVGSPLSLECTVEGTSNPNLYWYRQAAGRGLQLLFYSVGIGQISSEVPQNLSASRPQDRQFILSSKKLLLSDSGFYLCAWTGEITSTDTQYFGPGTRLTVL.

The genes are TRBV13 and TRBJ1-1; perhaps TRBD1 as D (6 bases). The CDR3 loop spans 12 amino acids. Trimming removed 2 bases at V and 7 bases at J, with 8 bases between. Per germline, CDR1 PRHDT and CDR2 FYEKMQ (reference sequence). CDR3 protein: CASSLRDNEAFF. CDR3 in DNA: TGTGCCAGCAGCTTACGGGACAATGAAGCTTTCTTT.

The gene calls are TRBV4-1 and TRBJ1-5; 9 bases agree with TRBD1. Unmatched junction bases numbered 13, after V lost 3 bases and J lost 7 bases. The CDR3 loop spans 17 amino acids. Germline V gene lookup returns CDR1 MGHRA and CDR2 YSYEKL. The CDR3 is CASSHRVPGQGKQPQHF. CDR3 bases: TGCGCCAGCAGCCATCGAGTTCCGGGACAGGGAAAACAGCCCCAGCATTTT.

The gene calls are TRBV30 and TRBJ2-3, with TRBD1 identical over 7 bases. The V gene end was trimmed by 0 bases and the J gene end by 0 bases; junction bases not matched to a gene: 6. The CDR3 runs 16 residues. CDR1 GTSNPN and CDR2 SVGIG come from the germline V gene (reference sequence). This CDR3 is CAWSVRGPRSTDTQYF. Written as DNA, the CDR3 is TGTGCCTGGAGTGTAAGGGGGCCGCGGAGCACAGATACGCAGTATTTT.

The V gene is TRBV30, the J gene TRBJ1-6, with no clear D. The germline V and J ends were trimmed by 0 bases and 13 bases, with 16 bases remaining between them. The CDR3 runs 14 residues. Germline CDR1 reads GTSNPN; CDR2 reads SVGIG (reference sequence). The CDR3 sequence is CAWSVPVGPGPLHF. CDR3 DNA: TGTGCCTGGAGTGTACCGGTAGGGCCTGGGCCCCTCCACTTT. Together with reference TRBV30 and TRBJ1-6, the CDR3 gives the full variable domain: SQTIHQWPATLVQPVGSPLSLECTVEGTSNPNLYWYRQAAGRGLQLLFYSVGIGQISSEVPQNLSASRPQDRQFILSSKKLLLSDSGFYLCAWSVPVGPGPLHFGNGTRLTVT.

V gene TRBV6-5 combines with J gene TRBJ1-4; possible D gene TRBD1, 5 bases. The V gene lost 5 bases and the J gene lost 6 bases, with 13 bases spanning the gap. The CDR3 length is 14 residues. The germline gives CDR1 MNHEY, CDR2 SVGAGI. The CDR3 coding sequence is TGTGCCAGCAGTGCCGGGACGGCCTATGAAAAACTGTTTTTT. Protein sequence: CASSAGTAYEKLFF.

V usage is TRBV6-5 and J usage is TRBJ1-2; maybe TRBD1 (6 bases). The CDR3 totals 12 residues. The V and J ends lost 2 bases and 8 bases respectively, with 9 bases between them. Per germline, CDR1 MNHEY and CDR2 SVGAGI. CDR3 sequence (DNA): TGTGCCAGCAGTTACGGGGGCGAGGGCTACACCTTC. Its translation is CASSYGGEGYTF.

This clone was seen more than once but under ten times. CDR3 residues: CASSQRDINGYTF. The CDR3 nucleotides are TGTGCCAGCAGCCAAAGGGACATAAATGGCTACACCTTC. This rearrangement joins TRBV14 to TRBJ1-2; D might be TRBD1 (6 bases). The CDR3 has 13 amino acids. Germline V gene lookup returns CDR1 SGHDN and CDR2 FVKESK. Between the trimmed V and J ends, which lost 2 bases and 6 bases, there was a span of 10 bases.

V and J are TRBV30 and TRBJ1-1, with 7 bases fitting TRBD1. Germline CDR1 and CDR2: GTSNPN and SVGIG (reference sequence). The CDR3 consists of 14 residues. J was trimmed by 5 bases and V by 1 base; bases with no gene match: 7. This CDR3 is CAWSALSRGTEAFF. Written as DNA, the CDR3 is TGTGCCTGGAGTGCGTTATCCAGGGGGACTGAAGCTTTCTTT. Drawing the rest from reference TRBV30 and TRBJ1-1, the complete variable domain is SQTIHQWPATLVQPVGSPLSLECTVEGTSNPNLYWYRQAAGRGLQLLFYSVGIGQISSEVPQNLSASRPQDRQFILSSKKLLLSDSGFYLCAWSALSRGTEAFFGQGTRLTVV.

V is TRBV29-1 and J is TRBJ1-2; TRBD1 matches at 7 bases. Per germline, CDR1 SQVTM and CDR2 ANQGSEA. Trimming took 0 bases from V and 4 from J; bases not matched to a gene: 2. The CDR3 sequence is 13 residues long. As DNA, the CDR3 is TGCAGCGTTGAAGAGGGGACAGCCTATGGCTACACCTTC. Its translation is CSVEEGTAYGYTF.

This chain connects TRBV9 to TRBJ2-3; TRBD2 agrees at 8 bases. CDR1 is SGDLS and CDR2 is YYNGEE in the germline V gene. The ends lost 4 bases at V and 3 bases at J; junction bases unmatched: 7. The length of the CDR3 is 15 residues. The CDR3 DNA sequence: TGTGCCAGCAGCAAGACTAGCGTTGAGACAGATACGCAGTATTTT. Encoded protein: CASSKTSVETDTQYF.

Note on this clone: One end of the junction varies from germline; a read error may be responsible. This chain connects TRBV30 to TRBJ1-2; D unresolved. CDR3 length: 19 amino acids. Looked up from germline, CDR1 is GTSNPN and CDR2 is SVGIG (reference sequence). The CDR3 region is CAWSDIPSFSDLGWYGYTF. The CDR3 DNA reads TGCGCCTGGAGTGACATACCTTCCTTTTCGGACCTCGGATGGTATGGCTACACCTTC. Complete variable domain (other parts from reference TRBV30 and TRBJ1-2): SQTIHQWPATLVQPVGSPLSLECTVEGTSNPNLYWYRQAAGRGLQLLFYSVGIGQISSEVPQNLSASRPQDRQFILSSKKLLLSDSGFYLCAWSDIPSFSDLGWYGYTFGSGTRLTVV.